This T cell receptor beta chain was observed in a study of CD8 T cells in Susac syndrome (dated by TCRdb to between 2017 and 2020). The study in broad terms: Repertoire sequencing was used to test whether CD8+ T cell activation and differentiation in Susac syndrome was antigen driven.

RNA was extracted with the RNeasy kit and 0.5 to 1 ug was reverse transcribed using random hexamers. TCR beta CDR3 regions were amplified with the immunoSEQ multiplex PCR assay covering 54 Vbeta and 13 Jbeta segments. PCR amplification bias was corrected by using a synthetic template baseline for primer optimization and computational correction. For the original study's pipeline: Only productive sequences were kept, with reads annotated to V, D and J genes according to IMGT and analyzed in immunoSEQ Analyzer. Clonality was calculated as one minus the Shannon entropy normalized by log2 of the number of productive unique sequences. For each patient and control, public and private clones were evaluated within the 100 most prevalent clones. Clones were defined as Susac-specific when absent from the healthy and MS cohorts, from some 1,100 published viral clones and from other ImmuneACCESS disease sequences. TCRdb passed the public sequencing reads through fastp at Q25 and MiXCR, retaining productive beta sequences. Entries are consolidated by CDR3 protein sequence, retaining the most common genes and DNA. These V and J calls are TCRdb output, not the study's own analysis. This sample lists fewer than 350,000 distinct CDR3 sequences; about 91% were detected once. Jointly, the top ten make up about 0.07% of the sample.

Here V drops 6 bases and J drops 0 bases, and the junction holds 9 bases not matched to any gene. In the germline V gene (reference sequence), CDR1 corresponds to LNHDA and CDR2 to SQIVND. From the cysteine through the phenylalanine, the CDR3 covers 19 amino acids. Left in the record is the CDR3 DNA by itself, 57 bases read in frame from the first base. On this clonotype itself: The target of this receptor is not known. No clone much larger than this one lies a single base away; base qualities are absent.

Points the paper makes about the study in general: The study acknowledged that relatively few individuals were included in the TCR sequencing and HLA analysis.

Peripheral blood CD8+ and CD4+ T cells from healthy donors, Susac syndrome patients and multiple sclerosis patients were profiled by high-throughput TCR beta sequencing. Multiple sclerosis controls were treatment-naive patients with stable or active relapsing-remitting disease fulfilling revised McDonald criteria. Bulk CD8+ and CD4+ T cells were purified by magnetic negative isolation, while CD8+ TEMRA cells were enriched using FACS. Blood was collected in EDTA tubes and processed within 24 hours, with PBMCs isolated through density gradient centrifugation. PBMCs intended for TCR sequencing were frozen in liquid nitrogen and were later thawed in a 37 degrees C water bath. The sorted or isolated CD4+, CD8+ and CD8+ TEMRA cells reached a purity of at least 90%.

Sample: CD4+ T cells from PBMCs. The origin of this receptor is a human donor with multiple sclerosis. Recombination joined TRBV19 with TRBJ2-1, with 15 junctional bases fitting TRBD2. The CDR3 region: CASRSMGLAGGHSYNEQFF. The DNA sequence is TGTGCCAGTAGATCCATGGGACTAGCGGGGGGTCACTCCTACAATGAGCAGTTCTTC. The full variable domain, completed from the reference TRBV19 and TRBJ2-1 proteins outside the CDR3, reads DGGITQSPKYLFRKEGQNVTLSCEQNLNHDAMYWYRQDPGQGLRLIYYSQIVNDFQKGDIAEGYSVSREKKESFPLTVTSAQKNPTAFYLCASRSMGLAGGHSYNEQFFGPGTRLTVL.